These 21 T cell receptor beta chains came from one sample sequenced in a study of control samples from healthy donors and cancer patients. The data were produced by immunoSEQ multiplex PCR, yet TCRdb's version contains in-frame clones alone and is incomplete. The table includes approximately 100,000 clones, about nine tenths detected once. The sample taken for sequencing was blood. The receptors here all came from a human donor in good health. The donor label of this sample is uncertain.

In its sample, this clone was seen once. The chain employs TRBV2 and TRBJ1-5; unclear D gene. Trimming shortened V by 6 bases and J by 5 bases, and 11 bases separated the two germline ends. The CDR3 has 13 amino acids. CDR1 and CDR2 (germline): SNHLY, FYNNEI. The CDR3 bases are TGTGCCAGCAGCAGGATGCCCGATCAGCCCCAGCATTTT. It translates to CASSRMPDQPQHF.

The CDR3 loop reads CASRTGTRRYNEQFF. DNA of the CDR3: TGTGCCAGCAGAACCGGGACTAGACGATACAATGAGCAGTTCTTC. The gene calls are TRBV27 and TRBJ2-1; 8 nucleotides match TRBD2. Germline V gene data show CDR1 as MNHEY and CDR2 as SMNVEV (reference sequence). With 6 bases clipped from V and 4 bases from J, the junction kept 8 bases outside the gene matches. The CDR3 loop spans 15 amino acids.

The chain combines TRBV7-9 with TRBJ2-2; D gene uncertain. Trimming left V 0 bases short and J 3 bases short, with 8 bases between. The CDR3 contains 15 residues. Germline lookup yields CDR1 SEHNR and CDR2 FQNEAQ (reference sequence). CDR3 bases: TGTGCCAGCAGCTTAGCCAGCTACTACACCGGGGAGCTGTTTTTT. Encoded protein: CASSLASYYTGELFF. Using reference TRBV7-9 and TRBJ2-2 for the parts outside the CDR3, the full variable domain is DTGVSQNPRHKITKRGQNVTFRCDPISEHNRLYWYRQTLGQGPEFLTYFQNEAQLEKSRLLSDRFSAERPKGSFSTLEIQRTEQGDSAMYLCASSLASYYTGELFFGEGSRLTVL.

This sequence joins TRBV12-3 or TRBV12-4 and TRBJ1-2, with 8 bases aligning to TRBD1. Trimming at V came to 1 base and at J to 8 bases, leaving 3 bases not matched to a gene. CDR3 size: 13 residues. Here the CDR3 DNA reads TGTGCCAGCAGTTTAGGGACAGGGAAAGGCTACACCTTC. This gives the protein CASSLGTGKGYTF.

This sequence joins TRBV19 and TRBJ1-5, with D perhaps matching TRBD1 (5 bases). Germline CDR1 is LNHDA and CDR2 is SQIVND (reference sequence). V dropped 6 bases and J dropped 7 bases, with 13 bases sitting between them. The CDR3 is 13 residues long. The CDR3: CASRRGAEQPQHF. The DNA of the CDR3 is TGTGCCAGTAGGCGGGGCGCGGAACAGCCCCAGCATTTT.

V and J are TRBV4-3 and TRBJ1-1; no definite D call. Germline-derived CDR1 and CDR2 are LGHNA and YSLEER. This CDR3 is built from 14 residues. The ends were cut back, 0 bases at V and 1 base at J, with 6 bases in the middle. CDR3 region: CASSQEGGNTEAFF. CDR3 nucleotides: TGCGCCAGCAGCCAAGAAGGCGGGAACACTGAAGCTTTCTTT.

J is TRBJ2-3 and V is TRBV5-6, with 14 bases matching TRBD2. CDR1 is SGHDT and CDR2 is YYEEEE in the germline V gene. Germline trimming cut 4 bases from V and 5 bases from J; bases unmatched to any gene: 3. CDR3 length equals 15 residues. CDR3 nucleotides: TGTGCCAGCAGCCCTGGGACTAGCGGGGGAGATACGCAGTATTTT. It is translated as CASSPGTSGGDTQYF.

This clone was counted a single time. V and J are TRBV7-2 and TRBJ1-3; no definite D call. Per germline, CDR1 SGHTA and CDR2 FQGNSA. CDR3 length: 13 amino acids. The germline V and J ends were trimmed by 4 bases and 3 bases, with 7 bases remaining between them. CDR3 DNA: TGTGCCAGCAGCTCCGGCCTTGGAAACACCATATATTTT. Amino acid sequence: CASSSGLGNTIYF.

CDR3 loop: CASSLTGTGELFF. DNA for the CDR3: TGTGCCAGCAGCTTGACAGGCACCGGGGAGCTGTTTTTT. This sequence joins TRBV7-3 and TRBJ2-2, with D possibly being TRBD1 (6 bases). CDR1 is SGHTA and CDR2 is FQGTGA in the germline V gene. The germline V and J ends were trimmed by 3 bases and 4 bases, with 6 bases remaining between them. This CDR3 has 13 residues.

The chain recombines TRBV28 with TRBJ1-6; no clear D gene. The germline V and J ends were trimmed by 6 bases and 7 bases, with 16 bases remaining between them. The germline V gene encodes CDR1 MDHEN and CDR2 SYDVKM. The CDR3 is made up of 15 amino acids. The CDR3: CASRERTGENSPLHF. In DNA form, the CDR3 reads TGTGCCAGCAGGGAACGAACTGGAGAGAATTCACCCCTCCACTTT. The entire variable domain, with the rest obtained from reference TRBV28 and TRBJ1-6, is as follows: DVKVTQSSRYLVKRTGEKVFLECVQDMDHENMFWYRQDPGLGLRLIYFSYDVKMKEKGDIPEGYSVSREKKERFSLILESASTNQTSMYLCASRERTGENSPLHFGNGTRLTVT.

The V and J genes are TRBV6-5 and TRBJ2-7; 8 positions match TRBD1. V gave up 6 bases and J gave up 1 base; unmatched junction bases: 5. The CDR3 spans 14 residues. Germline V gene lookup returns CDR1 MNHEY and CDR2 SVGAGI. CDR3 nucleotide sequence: TGTGCCAGCAGCTGGGACAGGAAATCCTACGAGCAGTACTTC. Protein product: CASSWDRKSYEQYF.

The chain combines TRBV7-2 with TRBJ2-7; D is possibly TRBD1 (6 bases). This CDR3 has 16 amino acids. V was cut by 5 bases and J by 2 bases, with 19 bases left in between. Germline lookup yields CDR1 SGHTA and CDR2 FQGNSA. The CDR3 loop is CASSRRGHILAYEQYF. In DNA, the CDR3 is TGTGCCAGCAGCCGCCGGGGACACATATTGGCCTACGAGCAGTACTTC.

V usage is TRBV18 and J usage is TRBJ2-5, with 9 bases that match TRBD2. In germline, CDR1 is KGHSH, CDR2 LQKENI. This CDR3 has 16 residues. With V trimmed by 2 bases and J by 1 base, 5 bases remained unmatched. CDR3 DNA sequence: TGTGCCAGCTCACCAAAGGTAGCGGGGGCCCAAGAGACCCAGTACTTC. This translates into CASSPKVAGAQETQYF.

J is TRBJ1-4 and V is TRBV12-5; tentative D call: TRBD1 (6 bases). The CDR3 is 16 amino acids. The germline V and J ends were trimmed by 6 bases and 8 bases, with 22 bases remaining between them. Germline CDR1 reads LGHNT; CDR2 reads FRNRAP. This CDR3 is CASGSPGTTRGEKLFF. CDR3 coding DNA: TGTGCTAGTGGAAGTCCCGGGACAACACGGGGGGAAAAACTGTTTTTT.

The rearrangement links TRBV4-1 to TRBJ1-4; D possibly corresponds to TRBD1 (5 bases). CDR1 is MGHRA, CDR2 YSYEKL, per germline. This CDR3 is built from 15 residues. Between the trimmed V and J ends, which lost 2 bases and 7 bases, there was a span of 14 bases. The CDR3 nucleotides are TGCGCCAGCAGCCAATCGCTGGGGGTCGGTGAAAAACTGTTTTTT. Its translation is CASSQSLGVGEKLFF.

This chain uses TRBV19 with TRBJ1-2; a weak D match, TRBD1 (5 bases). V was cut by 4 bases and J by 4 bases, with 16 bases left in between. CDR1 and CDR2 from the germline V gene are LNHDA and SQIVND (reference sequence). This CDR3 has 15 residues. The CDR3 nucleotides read TGTGCCAGTAGTAGCCCGGGACCCACACGCTATGGCTACACCTTC. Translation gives CASSSPGPTRYGYTF.

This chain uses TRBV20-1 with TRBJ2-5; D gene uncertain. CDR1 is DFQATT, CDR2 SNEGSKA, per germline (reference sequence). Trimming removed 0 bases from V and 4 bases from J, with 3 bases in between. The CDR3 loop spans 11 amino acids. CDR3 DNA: TGCAGTGCTAGAGATAGAGAGACCCAGTACTTC. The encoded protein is CSARDRETQYF.

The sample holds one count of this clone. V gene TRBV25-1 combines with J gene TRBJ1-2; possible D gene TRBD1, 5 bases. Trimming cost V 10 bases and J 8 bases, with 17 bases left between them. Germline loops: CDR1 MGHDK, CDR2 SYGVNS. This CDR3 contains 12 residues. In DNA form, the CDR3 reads TGTGCCACCGGGACTCCCTCCGGCGGCTACACCTTC. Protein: CATGTPSGGYTF.

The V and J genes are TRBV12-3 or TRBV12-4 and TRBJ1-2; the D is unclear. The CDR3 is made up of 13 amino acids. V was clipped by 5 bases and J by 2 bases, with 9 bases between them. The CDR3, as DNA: TGTGCCAGCAGTACGACACAGAACTATGGCTACACCTTC. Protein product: CASSTTQNYGYTF.

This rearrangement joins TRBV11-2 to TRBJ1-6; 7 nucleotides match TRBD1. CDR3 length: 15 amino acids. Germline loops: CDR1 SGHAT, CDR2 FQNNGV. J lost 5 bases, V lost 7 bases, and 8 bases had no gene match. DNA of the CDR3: TGTGCCAGCACCTCAATGGGACAGAATAATTCACCCCTCCACTTT. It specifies CASTSMGQNNSPLHF.

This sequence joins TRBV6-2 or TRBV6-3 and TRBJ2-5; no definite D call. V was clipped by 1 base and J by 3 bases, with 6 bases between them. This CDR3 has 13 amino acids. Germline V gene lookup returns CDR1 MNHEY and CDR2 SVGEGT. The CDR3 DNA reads TGTGCCAGCAGTTACTATGCTAAAGAGACCCAGTACTTC. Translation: CASSYYAKETQYF.